This T cell receptor beta chain was observed in a study of T cell responses to AZD1222 COVID-19 vaccine. Whole-study findings and limits: The number of AZD1222 recipients seropositive at baseline was only six. Increases in Spike-specific TCR breadth and depth were seen after two AZD1222 doses. Repertoire sampling occurred only after the peak T cell response. The reported proportion of spike-specific TCRs targeting unmutated variant regions was nearly half.

Remarks on this clone: As yet, its antigen is unknown.

Data came from immunoSEQ multiplex PCR; TCRdb stores just in-frame clones and leaves some out. The sample consists of approximately 76,000 clones, about 84% of them appearing once. V was pared by 6 bases and J by 4 bases, with 4 bases of the junction left unmatched. This CDR3 has 14 residues. Germline-derived CDR1 and CDR2 are SNHLY and FYNNEI. The input for sequencing was peripheral blood, taken on day 0 of AZD1222 vaccination. The sequence derives from an adult in good health. The chain couples TRBV2 to TRBJ1-1, with 11 bases lining up with TRBD1. The CDR3 coding sequence is TGTGCCAGCAGGACCGGGACAGGGGGCACTGAAGCTTTCTTT. Translated, it gives CASRTGTGGTEAFF. The variable domain in full, with the rest retrieved from reference TRBV2 and TRBJ1-1, is EPEVTQTPSHQVTQMGQEVILRCVPISNHLYFYWYRQILGQKVEFLVSFYNNEISEKSEIFDDQFSVERPDGSNFTLKIRSTKLEDSAMYFCASRTGTGGTEAFFGQGTRLTVV.